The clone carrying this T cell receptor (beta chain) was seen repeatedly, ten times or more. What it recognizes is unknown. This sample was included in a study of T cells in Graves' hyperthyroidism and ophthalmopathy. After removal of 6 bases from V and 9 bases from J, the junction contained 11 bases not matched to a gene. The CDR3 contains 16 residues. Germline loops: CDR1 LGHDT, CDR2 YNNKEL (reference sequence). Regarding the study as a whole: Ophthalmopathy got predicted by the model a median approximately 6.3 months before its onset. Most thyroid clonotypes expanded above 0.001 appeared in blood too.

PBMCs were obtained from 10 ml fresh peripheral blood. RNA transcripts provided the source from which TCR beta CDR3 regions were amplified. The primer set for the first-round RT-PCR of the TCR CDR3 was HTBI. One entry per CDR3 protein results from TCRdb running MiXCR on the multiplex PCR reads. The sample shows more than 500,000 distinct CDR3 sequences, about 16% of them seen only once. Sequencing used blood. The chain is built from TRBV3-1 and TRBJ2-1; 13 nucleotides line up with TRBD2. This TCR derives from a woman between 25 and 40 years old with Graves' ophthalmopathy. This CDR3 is CASRLRTSGRGFEQFF. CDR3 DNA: TGTGCCAGCAGACTCCGCACTAGCGGGAGGGGGTTTGAGCAGTTCTTC.